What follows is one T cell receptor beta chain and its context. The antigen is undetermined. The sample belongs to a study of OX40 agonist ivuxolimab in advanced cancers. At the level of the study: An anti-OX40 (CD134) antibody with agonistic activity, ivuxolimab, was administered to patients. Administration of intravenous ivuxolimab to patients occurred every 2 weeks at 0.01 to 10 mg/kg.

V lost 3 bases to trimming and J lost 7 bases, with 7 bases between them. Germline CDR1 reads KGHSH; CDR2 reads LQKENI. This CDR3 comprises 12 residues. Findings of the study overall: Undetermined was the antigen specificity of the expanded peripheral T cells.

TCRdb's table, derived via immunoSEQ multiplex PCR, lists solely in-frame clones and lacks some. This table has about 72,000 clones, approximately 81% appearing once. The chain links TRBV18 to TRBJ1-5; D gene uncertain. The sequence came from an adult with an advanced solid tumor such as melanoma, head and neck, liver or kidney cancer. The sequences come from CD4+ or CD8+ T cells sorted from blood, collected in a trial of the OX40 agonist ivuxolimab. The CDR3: CASSPRGQPQHF. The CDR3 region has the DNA TGTGCCAGCTCACCGCGTGGGCAGCCCCAGCATTTT.